Shown below are 7 T cell receptor beta chains from a single sample sequenced in a study of T cell responses to AZD1222 COVID-19 vaccine. Assay: immunoSEQ multiplex PCR; the TCRdb copy retains only in-frame clones and omits some. The data contain 150,000 to 250,000 clones, just over 90% of them singletons. This material consisted of peripheral blood, taken 28 days after the second AZD1222 dose. The receptors come from an adult who received the AZD1222 COVID-19 vaccine.

The chain combines TRBV6-1 with TRBJ1-2; TRBD1 agrees at 9 bases. The J segment lost 4 bases and the V segment lost 2 bases, leaving 2 bases of the junction unmatched. CDR1 and CDR2 from the germline V gene are MNHNS and SASEGT. CDR3 size: 14 residues. For the CDR3, the DNA is TGTGCCAGCAGTGAAAAGGACAGGGGCTATGGCTACACCTTC. Encoded protein: CASSEKDRGYGYTF.

J is TRBJ2-3 and V is TRBV5-1, with 7 nucleotides matching TRBD2. Germline CDR1 reads SGHRS; CDR2 reads YFSETQ. The CDR3 length is 15 residues. Trimming at V came to 4 bases and at J to 2 bases, leaving 7 bases not matched to a gene. This chain's CDR3 is CASSDGLGNTDTQYF. In nucleotides, the CDR3 is TGCGCCAGCAGCGACGGACTAGGGAACACAGATACGCAGTATTTT. Looking up the rest from reference TRBV5-1 and TRBJ2-3 gives the full variable domain: KAGVTQTPRYLIKTRGQQVTLSCSPISGHRSVSWYQQTPGQGLQFLFEYFSETQRNKGNFPGRFSGRQFSNSRSEMNVSTLELGDSALYLCASSDGLGNTDTQYFGPGTRLTVL.

The chain links TRBV5-5 to TRBJ1-5, with D perhaps matching TRBD1 (5 bases). CDR3 length equals 15 residues. The germline CDR1 and CDR2 sequences are SGHKS and YYEKEE (reference sequence). V was cut by 4 bases and J by 6 bases, with 17 bases left in between. The CDR3 is CASSPLRGVGQPQHF. CDR3 bases: TGTGCCAGCAGCCCCCTACGGGGGGTTGGTCAGCCCCAGCATTTT.

The chain recombines TRBV28 with TRBJ2-5; 8 bases fit TRBD1. The V segment lost 5 bases and the J segment 3 bases; nucleotides outside the gene matches: 8. CDR1 is MDHEN and CDR2 is SYDVKM in the germline V gene. The length of the CDR3 is 15 residues. This CDR3 is CASSIRTGKKETQYF. As DNA, the CDR3 is TGTGCCAGCAGTATACGGACAGGGAAGAAAGAGACCCAGTACTTC.

This clone was seen just once. For the CDR3, the DNA is TGTGCCAGCAGCGTAGCTAGCGGGATCTACAATGAGCAGTTCTTC. Residues: CASSVASGIYNEQFF. V usage is TRBV9 and J usage is TRBJ2-1, with 9 positions matching TRBD2. Germline assignment: CDR1 SGDLS and CDR2 YYNGEE. Trimming removed 0 bases from V and 3 bases from J; junction bases left unmatched: 1. The CDR3 length is 15 residues.

The J gene is TRBJ2-7, the V gene TRBV5-1, with D perhaps TRBD2 (6 bases). Trimming stripped 0 bases from V and 2 bases from J, with 21 bases between. The length of the CDR3 is 18 residues. The germline gives CDR1 SGHRS, CDR2 YFSETQ. The CDR3 reads CASSLARVGRGITYEQYF. The CDR3 coding sequence is TGCGCCAGCAGCTTGGCCCGCGTAGGGCGGGGTATTACCTACGAGCAGTACTTC.

The chain employs TRBV2 and TRBJ2-7, with TRBD2 as a possible D gene (5 bases). Germline values: CDR1 SNHLY, CDR2 FYNNEI. V was clipped by 6 bases and J by 3 bases, with 18 bases between them. This CDR3 region has 15 residues. The CDR3 sequence is CASSEIQAGGYEQYF. The CDR3 nucleotides are TGTGCCAGCAGCGAAATCCAAGCCGGAGGCTACGAGCAGTACTTC.